The following is a T cell receptor beta chain sequence with its context. Its cognate antigen is unknown. The study ran its PCR with 60 Vbeta and 13 Jbeta primers. Authors' data handling: In a later analysis, 10 million to 11 million of about 80 million unique beta chains occurred in at least two donors. Assay used: immunoSEQ multiplex PCR; TCRdb lists only in-frame clones, some missing. Clonal size and the V and J genes are those of that table, whereas D and trimming came from the DNA. The sample records 95,000 to 150,000 clones, about 15% being singletons. The source of the sample is a study of cytomegalovirus exposure and HLA in healthy donors. Study background: Samples from HLA-typed donors yielded around 79 million unique TCRs in an early data release. Study-level findings and limits: The classifier, whose performance was assessed in both the original and validation cohorts, reportedly diagnosed cytomegalovirus status with high specificity and sensitivity. Per a later analysis, HLA-associated TCR beta chains showed more clonal expansion than other, equally common TCR beta chains.

Germline CDR1 is SEHNR and CDR2 is FQNEAQ (reference sequence). V lost 4 bases and J lost 5, with 12 bases in between. The CDR3 spans 14 residues. The sequenced sample consisted of PBMCs. This receptor was taken from a female donor in good health and CMV-seropositive. The genes are TRBV7-9 and TRBJ2-1, with D possibly TRBD1 on 5 matching bases. Written as DNA, the CDR3 is TGTGCCAGCAGCTGGCTAGGGGTAGACAATGAGCAGTTCTTC. Its protein product is CASSWLGVDNEQFF. The whole variable domain, remainder taken from reference TRBV7-9 and TRBJ2-1, is DTGVSQNPRHKITKRGQNVTFRCDPISEHNRLYWYRQTLGQGPEFLTYFQNEAQLEKSRLLSDRFSAERPKGSFSTLEIQRTEQGDSAMYLCASSWLGVDNEQFFGPGTRLTVL.